Sequencing of this T cell receptor beta chain was carried out in a study of OX40 agonist ivuxolimab in advanced cancers. Assay: immunoSEQ multiplex PCR; the TCRdb copy retains only in-frame clones and omits some. Seen here are fewer than 85,000 clones, roughly 87% observed once, and the top ten hold less than 0.65%. This clone was seen once. Specimen: CD4+ or CD8+ T cells sorted from blood, collected in a trial of the OX40 agonist ivuxolimab. This TCR was recovered from an adult with an advanced solid tumor such as melanoma, head and neck, liver or kidney cancer.

DNA of the CDR3: TGTGCCAGCAGTTTAGGACAGGGGTGGTCACCCCTCCACTTT. This encodes CASSLGQGWSPLHF. The rearrangement links TRBV6-4 to TRBJ1-6; 9 bases agree with TRBD1. CDR3 size: 14 residues. The trim removed 5 bases at V and 10 bases at J, leaving 6 bases unmatched. Germline-derived CDR1 and CDR2 are MRHNA and SNTAGT.